This is a list of T cell receptor beta chains from one sample in a study of blood T cells in healthy people across ages. MiXCR was run by TCRdb on the 5' RACE reads, yielding one entry per CDR3 protein. The top ten hold under 20% of the sample, which has some 1 million distinct CDR3 sequences, 35% to 55% seen once. Sequenced sample: blood. The receptors come from a woman aged 60 to 75 in good health. CDR3s include the opening cysteine and the closing phenylalanine or tryptophan.

CDR3,V,J,length
CASRPTVVNSPLHF,TRBV7-9,TRBJ1-6,14
CSVRGRVGGETQYF,TRBV29-1,TRBJ2-5,14
CASSTIGDWQFF,TRBV12-3/TRBV12-4,TRBJ2-1,12
CASEYTGLDSPLHF,TRBV25-1,TRBJ1-6,14
CASSPTGQGYEQYF,TRBV28,TRBJ2-7,14
CASGFPSGKSSYNEQYF,TRBV12-5,.,17
CAWSVPSRDKTYEQYF,TRBV30,TRBJ2-7,16
CSARDLGLAGSYEQYF,TRBV20-1,TRBJ2-7,16
CASASAERSVTDTQYF,TRBV12-3/TRBV12-4,TRBJ2-3,16
CASRSSGGDTQYF,TRBV12-3/TRBV12-4,TRBJ2-3,13
CSVDARDSGRETQYF,TRBV29-1,.,15
CSARGGRGEKLFF,TRBV20-1,TRBJ1-4,13
CASSVGQGENNEQFF,TRBV9,TRBJ2-1,15
CASSLPAGPGRGQPQHF,TRBV28,TRBJ1-5,17
CASSPYTVGLGGSQQYF,TRBV27,TRBJ2-4,17
CASSTRTGYDEQFF,TRBV11-2,TRBJ2-1,14
CASSGGQGFEQYF,TRBV6-6,TRBJ2-7,13